The 25 T cell receptor beta chains below were found in one sample sequenced in a study of regulatory T cells in long-lasting Graves disease. Described time point: persistent/refractory GD, antithyroid drugs over 5 years with positive TRAb. PBMC-extracted RNA yielded the TCR library. CDR3 regions were amplified by Arm-PCR using iRepertoire HTBI primers to build TCR beta libraries. TCRdb redid the calling of the multiplex PCR reads with MiXCR, one entry per CDR3 protein. The sample has about 400,000 distinct CDR3 sequences, roughly 20% seen once. The source was peripheral blood mononuclear cells (PBMCs), collected when the disease was refractory, from a patient treated with antithyroid drugs. The receptor source for this set is a female donor with Graves disease.

The chain joins TRBV30 to TRBJ2-5; tentatively, D is TRBD1 (6 bases). There are 12 residues in the CDR3. Germline V lookup: CDR1 GTSNPN, CDR2 SVGIG (reference sequence). V was trimmed by 1 base and J by 7 bases, leaving 10 bases between them. The CDR3 loop is CAWSGQGMTQYF. Written as DNA, the CDR3 is TGTGCCTGGAGTGGGCAGGGGATGACCCAGTACTTC. The full variable domain, in which reference TRBV30 and TRBJ2-5 provide the parts outside the CDR3, is SQTIHQWPATLVQPVGSPLSLECTVEGTSNPNLYWYRQAAGRGLQLLFYSVGIGQISSEVPQNLSASRPQDRQFILSSKKLLLSDSGFYLCAWSGQGMTQYFGPGTRLLVL.

This clonotype was counted many times. The rearrangement links TRBV28 to TRBJ2-7; D is ambiguous. Germline lookup yields CDR1 MDHEN and CDR2 SYDVKM. Between the trimmed V and J ends, which lost 2 bases and 2 bases, there was a span of 10 bases. The length of the CDR3 is 14 residues. The CDR3: CASSLVETTYEQYF. The CDR3 nucleotides read TGTGCCAGCAGTTTAGTGGAGACCACCTACGAGCAGTACTTC.

In this sample, this clonotype turned up a few times. This chain joins TRBV12-3 or TRBV12-4 and TRBJ1-3, with 7 nucleotides matching TRBD1. This CDR3 is built from 15 residues. V lost 6 bases, J lost 0 bases, and 5 bases stayed unmatched. CDR3 sequence (DNA): TGTGCCAGCAGACCCACAGGGGCCTCTGGAAACACCATATATTTT. Translated: CASRPTGASGNTIYF.

This clonotype was recorded only once. V gene TRBV18 combines with J gene TRBJ2-6; D remains ambiguous. Germline CDR1 and CDR2: KGHSH and LQKENI. The CDR3 has 17 residues. The V and J ends lost 3 bases and 0 bases respectively, with 12 bases between them. CDR3 coding DNA: TGTGCCAGCTCACCGCAGACTGGCCACTCTGGGGCCAACGTCCTGACTTTC. Its translation is CASSPQTGHSGANVLTF.

The chain is built from TRBV11-3 and TRBJ2-1, with D perhaps TRBD2 (6 bases). V shed 0 bases and J shed 10 bases, with 13 bases lying between them. From germline, CDR1 is SGHNT and CDR2 YENEEA. This CDR3 spans 14 amino acids. In nucleotides, the CDR3 is TGTGCCAGCAGCTTAGATCCGGGAGTCCCGGAGCAGTTCTTC. Translating gives CASSLDPGVPEQFF.

The chain employs TRBV28 and TRBJ1-5; no firm D call. CDR3 length: 15 residues. Trimming removed 7 bases at V and 0 bases at J, with 13 bases between. The V gene's germline CDR1 is MDHEN and CDR2 SYDVKM. The CDR3 region is CASTPGSYSNQPQHF. CDR3 bases: TGTGCCAGCACCCCCGGGAGTTATAGCAATCAGCCCCAGCATTTT.

This clonotype has ten or more counts. The chain combines TRBV29-1 with TRBJ2-5, with D perhaps TRBD1 (6 bases). The CDR3 sequence is 12 residues long. CDR1 SQVTM and CDR2 ANQGSEA come from the germline V gene. The V end was cut by 3 bases, the J end by 5 bases, with 10 bases between. DNA of the CDR3: TGCAGCGTTGATTGGGGGCGGGAGACCCAGTACTTC. It encodes CSVDWGRETQYF.

A word on this clonotype: A read error is possible here, since a much larger clone lies one base away. The chain employs TRBV18 and TRBJ2-4; D is unclear. Germline V gene lookup returns CDR1 KGHSH and CDR2 LQKENI. The CDR3 loop spans 14 amino acids. The CDR3 spells CASSPLKAKDIQYF. CDR3 nucleotide sequence: TGTGCCAGCTCACCACTAAAAGCCAAAGACATTCAGTACTTC.

This clonotype was counted at least ten times. CDR3 sequence: CAWSMGLVEQYF. The CDR3, as DNA: TGTGCCTGGAGTATGGGACTAGTCGAGCAGTACTTC. The rearrangement uses TRBV30 and TRBJ2-7, with 8 bases lining up with TRBD2. The CDR3 consists of 12 residues. After removal of 2 bases from V and 6 bases from J, the junction contained 3 bases not matched to a gene. Germline CDR1 and CDR2: GTSNPN and SVGIG (reference sequence).

CDR3 coding DNA: TGTGCCAGCAGTTTAGGACGGACTTACTATGGCTACACCTTC. It translates to CASSLGRTYYGYTF. The chain links TRBV12-3 or TRBV12-4 to TRBJ1-2; D gene ambiguous. This CDR3 spans 14 amino acids. V was shortened by 1 base and J by 3 bases, with 9 bases between the two germline ends.

The sample holds many counts of this clonotype. The genes are TRBV20-1 and TRBJ1-1; 9 bases map to TRBD1. The CDR3 totals 14 residues. Germline V CDR1 and CDR2: DFQATT, SNEGSKA (reference sequence). The V segment lost 5 bases and the J segment 4 bases; nucleotides outside the gene matches: 8. In DNA form, the CDR3 reads TGCAGTGCTGGAGCGGGACAGGGCGGCACTGAAGCTTTCTTT. Residues: CSAGAGQGGTEAFF.

There are a few counts of this clonotype. The genes are TRBV29-1 and TRBJ2-7, with D tentatively TRBD1 (6 bases). Germline lookup yields CDR1 SQVTM and CDR2 ANQGSEA. V was trimmed by 4 bases and J by 6 bases, leaving 13 bases between them. This CDR3 contains 12 residues. CDR3 sequence (DNA): TGCAGCGTTGCCGGACAGTCTCTCGAGCAGTACTTC. Translation gives CSVAGQSLEQYF.

The rearrangement joins TRBV4-2 to TRBJ2-1; unclear D gene. This CDR3 is built from 16 residues. Germline V lookup: CDR1 LGHNA, CDR2 YNFKEQ. Deletions cut 0 bases from V and 0 bases from J, with 9 bases between. The CDR3 DNA is TGTGCCAGCAGCCAAGAGATTGCTCCCTCCTACAATGAGCAGTTCTTC. Translation gives CASSQEIAPSYNEQFF.

The sample holds a few counts of this clonotype. V is TRBV7-2 and J is TRBJ2-7, with 9 nucleotides matching TRBD2. The CDR3 is 17 amino acids. The trim removed 0 bases at V and 2 bases at J, leaving 8 bases unmatched. Looked up from germline, CDR1 is SGHTA and CDR2 is FQGNSA. The CDR3 loop is CASSLASNLAGTYEQYF. The CDR3 DNA follows: TGTGCCAGCAGCTTAGCGAGTAATCTAGCGGGAACCTACGAGCAGTACTTC.

This clonotype was counted between two and nine times. V is TRBV11-2 and J is TRBJ1-2; a weak D match, TRBD1 (6 bases). With 6 bases removed from V and 4 bases from J, the gap between germline ends came to 12 bases. Germline V gene lookup returns CDR1 SGHAT and CDR2 FQNNGV. The CDR3 extends over 13 amino acids. The CDR3 DNA reads as TGTGCCAGCAGGTCGACAGGCCCCTATGGCTACACCTTC. As protein: CASRSTGPYGYTF.

This clonotype was counted many times. The chain joins TRBV30 to TRBJ1-1, with D uncertain. In germline, CDR1 is GTSNPN, CDR2 SVGIG (reference sequence). This CDR3 region has 12 residues. Trimming left V 2 bases short and J 4 bases short, with 8 bases between. The CDR3 reads CAWSSQPTEAFF. CDR3 coding DNA: TGTGCCTGGAGTTCGCAGCCCACTGAAGCTTTCTTT. The whole variable domain, filled in from reference TRBV30 and TRBJ1-1, reads SQTIHQWPATLVQPVGSPLSLECTVEGTSNPNLYWYRQAAGRGLQLLFYSVGIGQISSEVPQNLSASRPQDRQFILSSKKLLLSDSGFYLCAWSSQPTEAFFGQGTRLTVV.

This clonotype has a count of ten or more. The J gene is TRBJ1-1, the V gene TRBV6-5; no clear D gene. The length of the CDR3 is 15 residues. Trimming pared 2 bases from V and 0 bases from J, leaving 10 bases between. Germline V lookup: CDR1 MNHEY, CDR2 SVGAGI. The CDR3 sequence is CASSYPVTMNTEAFF. DNA of the CDR3: TGTGCCAGCAGTTACCCTGTCACCATGAACACTGAAGCTTTCTTT.

V gene TRBV4-1 combines with J gene TRBJ2-7, with 8 bases that match TRBD2. J gave up 6 bases and V 0 bases, and 1 base lay outside the gene matches. Germline V CDR1 and CDR2: MGHRA, YSYEKL. This CDR3 spans 13 amino acids. In DNA, the CDR3 is TGCGCCAGCAGCCAAGAGGGGACTAGCGAGCAGTACTTC. It is translated as CASSQEGTSEQYF.

About this clonotype: The junction shows a germline mismatch at one end, possibly a read error. V and J are TRBV5-1 and TRBJ1-1, with D perhaps TRBD1 (6 bases). Germline lookup yields CDR1 SGHRS and CDR2 YFSETQ. The length of the CDR3 is 13 residues. This CDR3 reads CASSLYRATEALF. The CDR3 DNA reads as TGCGCCAGCAGCTTATACAGGGCCACGGAAGCTCTCTTT.

This clonotype was picked up a small number of times. The V and J genes are TRBV12-3 or TRBV12-4 and TRBJ2-7; D call uncertain. The CDR3 has 16 amino acids. The germline V and J ends were trimmed by 3 bases and 7 bases, with 22 bases remaining between them. In DNA form, the CDR3 reads TGTGCCAGCAGTTTGGGTCATAGGATGGGCTACGGGGAGCAGTACTTC. Its protein is CASSLGHRMGYGEQYF.

The chain has TRBV27 and TRBJ1-1; D is undetermined. Germline V CDR1 and CDR2: MNHEY, SMNVEV (reference sequence). The length of the CDR3 is 18 residues. Trimming cost V 2 bases and J 1 base, with 20 bases left between them. CDR3 in amino acids: CASSLGPGQPEGNTEAFF. CDR3 DNA: TGTGCCAGCAGTTTAGGCCCTGGGCAGCCTGAGGGGAACACTGAAGCTTTCTTT.

This clonotype has ten or more counts. V is TRBV6-1 and J is TRBJ1-1; perhaps TRBD1 as D (5 bases). The CDR3 extends over 14 amino acids. The ends were cut back, 6 bases at V and 6 bases at J, with 17 bases in the middle. Germline V gene sequence: CDR1 MNHNS, CDR2 SASEGT. This CDR3 is CASRDKNQTPEAFF. DNA for the CDR3: TGTGCCAGCAGGGACAAAAACCAAACCCCTGAAGCTTTCTTT.

Ten or more counts support this clonotype. Compared with germline, one end of the junction differs, possibly owing to a read error. The J gene is TRBJ2-7, the V gene TRBV6-4, with D perhaps assigned TRBD1 or TRBD2 (6 bases each). Germline CDR1 is MRHNA and CDR2 is SNTAGT. The length of the CDR3 is 19 residues. The CDR3: CASSYSRRDIVKISYEQYF. CDR3 DNA sequence: TGTGCCAGCAGTTACTCGCGGCGGGACATCGTTAAGATTTCCTACGAGCAGTACTTC.

This clonotype was detected ten times or more. This chain connects TRBV3-1 to TRBJ1-4; D gene ambiguous. The CDR3 covers 11 residues. Germline CDR1 reads LGHDT; CDR2 reads YNNKEL (reference sequence). V lost 6 bases to trimming and J lost 8 bases, with 7 bases between them. The CDR3 DNA follows: TGTGCCAGCAGTCGCCAGGAAAAACTGTTTTTT. Its protein is CASSRQEKLFF.

CDR3 sequence: CASSFGTPGRDIQYF. In nucleotides, the CDR3 is TGTGCCAGCAGCTTTGGGACCCCAGGGAGGGACATTCAGTACTTC. J is TRBJ2-4 and V is TRBV7-9; 7 positions agree with TRBD2. The J segment lost 8 bases and the V segment lost 3 bases, leaving 10 bases of the junction unmatched. The CDR3 contains 15 residues. In germline, CDR1 is SEHNR, CDR2 FQNEAQ (reference sequence).